Each of the 32 T cell receptor beta chains below was sequenced from the same sample in a study of cytomegalovirus exposure and HLA in healthy donors. The primer mix had 60 Vbeta and 13 Jbeta primers. Clones were sequenced by immunoSEQ multiplex PCR, and TCRdb holds only the in-frame ones, with some missing. The sample table includes 150,000 to 200,000 clones. The sample consisted of PBMCs. These receptor sequences come from a man aged 25-45 years in good health and CMV-seronegative.

This chain joins TRBV7-2 and TRBJ1-2; no definite D call. The CDR3 contains 12 residues. Germline CDR1 is SGHTA and CDR2 is FQGNSA. This chain's CDR3 is CAPRAANYGYTF. The CDR3 DNA sequence: TGTGCACCGCGGGCAGCTAACTATGGCTACACCTTC.

The rearrangement joins TRBV27 to TRBJ1-2, with 10 bases identical to TRBD1. Losses at the gene ends were 8 bases for V and 8 bases for J; bases not matched to a gene: 8. This CDR3 spans 13 amino acids. CDR1 MNHEY and CDR2 SMNVEV come from the germline V gene (reference sequence). The CDR3 DNA sequence: TGTGCCAGCCAGGACAGGGGGTGGGGGGGCTACACCTTC. Encoded protein: CASQDRGWGGYTF.

This chain uses TRBV19 with TRBJ2-1; 10 nucleotides match TRBD2. The CDR3 has 16 amino acids. Germline-derived CDR1 and CDR2 are LNHDA and SQIVND (reference sequence). J gave up 1 base and V 2 bases, and 2 bases lay outside the gene matches. The CDR3, as DNA: TGTGCCAGTAGTATACTAGCGGGGGCGTCCTACAATGAGCAGTTCTTC. It codes for CASSILAGASYNEQFF.

The chain couples TRBV6-6 to TRBJ2-7; TRBD1 agrees at 10 bases. The CDR3 totals 15 residues. The germline CDR1 and CDR2 sequences are MNHNY and SVGAGI (reference sequence). J was trimmed by 0 bases and V by 6 bases; bases with no gene match: 5. DNA for the CDR3: TGTGCCAGCAGCCAGACAGGGGGCCTCTCCTACGAGCAGTACTTC. Translation: CASSQTGGLSYEQYF.

The CDR3 loop reads CASSSTGSGRETQYF. The CDR3 DNA is TGCGCCAGCAGCTCCACGGGATCAGGACGGGAGACCCAGTACTTC. This sequence joins TRBV5-1 and TRBJ2-5; D perhaps matches TRBD2 (5 bases). CDR3 length: 15 residues. In germline, CDR1 is SGHRS, CDR2 YFSETQ. Trimming took off 3 bases at V and 5 bases at J, with 17 bases between the two ends.

The V call is TRBV11-3, the J call TRBJ2-1; 13 bases are a match to TRBD2. The CDR3 consists of 13 residues. V was pared by 7 bases and J by 12 bases, with 6 bases of the junction left unmatched. CDR1 is SGHNT, CDR2 YENEEA, per germline. The CDR3 DNA sequence: TGTGCCAGCACCGGACTAGCGGGAGAGCTGCAGTTCTTC. It encodes CASTGLAGELQFF.

V gene TRBV10-3 combines with J gene TRBJ2-7; D is unclear. Germline CDR1 and CDR2: ENHRY and SYGVKD. The CDR3 length is 11 residues. V was cut by 0 bases and J by 6 bases, with 3 bases left in between. As DNA, the CDR3 is TGTGCCATCAGTGAGTCGCGCGAGCAGTACTTC. This sequence encodes CAISESREQYF.

This chain uses TRBV7-2 with TRBJ2-3; D is perhaps TRBD2 (6 bases). The CDR3 extends over 15 amino acids. Trimming cost V 3 bases and J 2 bases, with 12 bases left between them. Germline loops: CDR1 SGHTA, CDR2 FQGNSA. Written as DNA, the CDR3 is TGTGCCAGCAGCTTCGGGGGATTGTTCACAGATACGCAGTATTTT. Protein product: CASSFGGLFTDTQYF.

The chain links TRBV28 to TRBJ1-2, with 8 bases matching TRBD1. The CDR3 totals 15 residues. Germline assignment: CDR1 MDHEN and CDR2 SYDVKM. The V gene end was trimmed by 6 bases and the J gene end by 4 bases; junction bases not matched to a gene: 10. CDR3 in amino acids: CASRQPQGAGYGYTF. The CDR3 bases are TGTGCCAGCAGACAGCCCCAGGGGGCTGGCTATGGCTACACCTTC.

The chain links TRBV6-4 to TRBJ2-1, with 8 bases aligning to TRBD2. Trimming took 2 bases from V and 6 from J; bases not matched to a gene: 6. This CDR3 is built from 15 residues. Germline values: CDR1 MRHNA, CDR2 SNTAGT. The CDR3 DNA reads TGTGCCAGCAGTGACGGAGCGGGAGAGTTCAATGAGCAGTTCTTC. Translating gives CASSDGAGEFNEQFF.

The gene calls are TRBV4-3 and TRBJ1-4; 8 bases are a match to TRBD1. Germline V lookup: CDR1 LGHNA, CDR2 YSLEER. The CDR3 is made up of 17 amino acids. J gave up 4 bases and V 0 bases, and 7 bases lay outside the gene matches. CDR3 sequence: CASSQEWTGNVNEKLFF. The CDR3 bases are TGCGCCAGCAGCCAAGAGTGGACAGGGAACGTTAATGAAAAACTGTTTTTT.

The V gene is TRBV7-6, the J gene TRBJ2-5; 11 bases align to TRBD2. The better agreement between TRBJ2-7 and the DNA end casts doubt on the J call. CDR1 SGHVS and CDR2 FNYEAQ come from the germline V gene. This CDR3 is built from 16 residues. The CDR3 here is CASSLTTSGSKNEQYF. The DNA of the CDR3 is TGTGCCAGCAGCTTGACCACTAGCGGGAGTAAAAACGAGCAGTACTTC.

The genes are TRBV7-9 and TRBJ1-1, with unresolved D. Germline V gene sequence: CDR1 SEHNR, CDR2 FQNEAQ (reference sequence). The CDR3 is 13 residues long. V lost 5 bases to trimming and J lost 5 bases, with 12 bases between them. The CDR3 bases are TGTGCCAGCAGCACCCAGAAAGATACTGAAGCTTTCTTT. Translating it yields CASSTQKDTEAFF.

The V call is TRBV28, the J call TRBJ2-2, with 8 bases that match TRBD1. CDR3 size: 17 residues. V lost 4 bases, J lost 5 bases, and 12 bases stayed unmatched. Germline loops: CDR1 MDHEN, CDR2 SYDVKM. CDR3 DNA sequence: TGTGCCAGCAGTTCCCCAGGGGGCGGAACGGGGACCGGGGAGCTGTTTTTT. Protein: CASSSPGGGTGTGELFF.

The genes are TRBV30 and TRBJ2-1; 8 bases agree with TRBD1. Germline V gene sequence: CDR1 GTSNPN, CDR2 SVGIG (reference sequence). With V trimmed by 1 base and J by 10 bases, 18 bases remained unmatched. This CDR3 has 17 amino acids. CDR3 sequence: CAWSGQGSILARGEQFF. The CDR3 nucleotides read TGTGCCTGGAGTGGACAGGGGTCGATCCTAGCCCGGGGGGAGCAGTTCTTC. Full variable domain (missing parts from reference TRBV30 and TRBJ2-1): SQTIHQWPATLVQPVGSPLSLECTVEGTSNPNLYWYRQAAGRGLQLLFYSVGIGQISSEVPQNLSASRPQDRQFILSSKKLLLSDSGFYLCAWSGQGSILARGEQFFGPGTRLTVL.

This rearrangement joins TRBV9 to TRBJ2-7, with TRBD1 as a possible D gene (6 bases). The CDR3 extends over 17 amino acids. The V end was cut by 2 bases, the J end by 0 bases, with 18 bases between. Germline lookup yields CDR1 SGDLS and CDR2 YYNGEE. CDR3 protein: CASSVGGQRFPSYEQYF. The CDR3 DNA is TGTGCCAGCAGCGTGGGTGGACAGCGCTTCCCCTCCTACGAGCAGTACTTC. The full variable domain, completed using reference TRBV9 and TRBJ2-7, is DSGVTQTPKHLITATGQRVTLRCSPRSGDLSVYWYQQSLDQGLQFLIQYYNGEERAKGNILERFSAQQFPDLHSELNLSSLELGDSALYFCASSVGGQRFPSYEQYFGPGTRLTVT.

The DNA for the CDR3 is TGCGCCAGCAGCCCGCTACGACAGGAGAACACTGAAGCTTTCTTT. Its protein product is CASSPLRQENTEAFF. The chain recombines TRBV5-1 with TRBJ1-1; D may be TRBD1 (6 bases). CDR1 SGHRS and CDR2 YFSETQ come from the germline V gene. The CDR3 is 15 residues long. The V and J ends lost 4 bases and 1 base respectively, with 14 bases between them.

This chain uses TRBV5-4 with TRBJ2-5; 8 nucleotides line up with TRBD1. Trimming took 0 bases from V and 5 from J; bases not matched to a gene: 6. CDR1 and CDR2 from the germline V gene are SGHNT and YYREEE (reference sequence). CDR3 length equals 15 residues. DNA of the CDR3: TGTGCCAGCAGCTTGGGTCACAGGGGGGAGGAGACCCAGTACTTC. It yields the protein CASSLGHRGEETQYF.

CDR3 in amino acids: CAWSFASGTEQYF. CDR3 coding DNA: TGTGCCTGGAGTTTTGCTAGCGGGACCGAGCAGTACTTC. The genes are TRBV30 and TRBJ2-7; 9 nucleotides match TRBD2. J lost 6 bases, V lost 2 bases, and 5 bases had no gene match. The CDR3 sequence is 13 residues long. CDR1 and CDR2 (germline): GTSNPN, SVGIG (reference sequence).

The chain recombines TRBV7-2 with TRBJ2-1, with 10 positions matching TRBD2. The germline gives CDR1 SGHTA, CDR2 FQGNSA. CDR3 length equals 11 residues. The CDR3, as DNA: TGTGAGGAGCGGGAGGGGTATGAGCAGTTCTTC. This codes for CEEREGYEQFF. Combining the CDR3 with reference TRBV7-2 and TRBJ2-1 gives the whole variable domain GAGVSQSPSNKVTEKGKDVELRCDPISGHTALYWYRQSLGQGLEFLIYFQGNSAPDKSGLPSDRFSAERTGGSVSTLTIQRTQQEDSAVYLCEEREGYEQFFGPGTRLTVL.

The V call is TRBV10-3, the J call TRBJ2-7, with TRBD2 matching 11 bases. Germline V gives CDR1 ENHRY, CDR2 SYGVKD. This CDR3 has 17 residues. J lost 4 bases, V lost 0 bases, and 8 bases had no gene match. The CDR3 sequence is CAISESTSGVSGYEQYF. The CDR3 DNA follows: TGTGCCATCAGTGAGTCGACTAGCGGGGTTTCCGGATACGAGCAGTACTTC.

V is TRBV5-1 and J is TRBJ2-1; weak D call: TRBD1 (6 bases). The CDR3 is 16 residues long. Between the trimmed V and J ends, which lost 4 bases and 6 bases, there was a span of 20 bases. CDR1 is SGHRS, CDR2 YFSETQ, per germline. This CDR3 is CASSPDGTFVGNEQFF. The CDR3 DNA reads as TGCGCCAGCAGCCCGGACGGGACATTCGTGGGCAATGAGCAGTTCTTC.

V and J are TRBV4-2 and TRBJ2-5, with 14 bases fitting TRBD2. The J call may not be correct, given that the DNA end is closer to TRBJ2-7. CDR1 LGHNA and CDR2 YNFKEQ come from the germline V gene. The CDR3 covers 23 residues. The CDR3, as DNA: TGTGCCAGCAGCCCATTGATACTGTCCCCCGGGACTAGCGGGAGTGGCAGGGGGAACGAGCAGTACTTC. This codes for CASSPLILSPGTSGSGRGNEQYF.

The J gene is TRBJ2-7, the V gene TRBV19; D is unresolved. The CDR3 has 13 residues. CDR1 and CDR2 from the germline V gene are LNHDA and SQIVND (reference sequence). The V end was cut by 3 bases, the J end by 0 bases, with 6 bases between. CDR3 in amino acids: CASSMGNSYEQYF. CDR3 sequence (DNA): TGTGCCAGTAGTATGGGCAACTCCTACGAGCAGTACTTC.

The chain joins TRBV5-1 to TRBJ2-4, with 10 bases that match TRBD2. The V segment lost 0 bases and the J segment 11 bases; nucleotides outside the gene matches: 5. The germline CDR1 and CDR2 sequences are SGHRS and YFSETQ. CDR3 length: 14 amino acids. CDR3 loop: CASSLELAGNVQYF. CDR3 nucleotides: TGCGCCAGCAGCTTGGAACTAGCGGGGAACGTTCAGTACTTC.

This chain uses TRBV11-3 with TRBJ2-3; D is unclear. This CDR3 has 15 amino acids. V gave up 1 base and J gave up 4 bases, with 12 bases separating them. Looked up from germline, CDR1 is SGHNT and CDR2 is YENEEA. Here the CDR3 DNA reads TGTGCCAGCAGCTTAGTCTCATCTCTAGCAGATACGCAGTATTTT. It codes for CASSLVSSLADTQYF.

V gene TRBV7-3 combines with J gene TRBJ2-5; 9 bases match TRBD1. The ends lost 2 bases at V and 5 bases at J; junction bases unmatched: 12. Germline CDR1 and CDR2: SGHTA and FQGTGA. This CDR3 is built from 17 residues. This CDR3 reads CASSLRPPGQGEETQYF. The CDR3 coding sequence is TGTGCCAGCAGCTTACGACCACCGGGACAGGGTGAGGAGACCCAGTACTTC.

V and J are TRBV10-3 and TRBJ2-3; 11 bases line up with TRBD2. The V segment lost 7 bases and the J segment 2 bases; nucleotides outside the gene matches: 5. Germline CDR1 and CDR2: ENHRY and SYGVKD. The CDR3 runs to 15 residues. DNA of the CDR3: TGTGCCATCAAGCTAGCGGGAGGTCCCACAGATACGCAGTATTTT. As protein: CAIKLAGGPTDTQYF.

This chain links TRBV5-4 with TRBJ2-3; 13 bases align to TRBD2. CDR1 and CDR2 (germline): SGHNT, YYREEE (reference sequence). V dropped 2 bases and J dropped 0; count of bases not matched to a gene: 3. CDR3 length: 17 residues. CDR3 sequence: CASSLLAGGGSTDTQYF. CDR3 bases: TGTGCCAGCAGCTTACTAGCGGGAGGGGGAAGCACAGATACGCAGTATTTT. The whole variable domain, remainder taken from reference TRBV5-4 and TRBJ2-3, is ETGVTQSPTHLIKTRGQQVTLRCSSQSGHNTVSWYQQALGQGPQFIFQYYREEENGRGNFPPRFSGLQFPNYSSELNVNALELDDSALYLCASSLLAGGGSTDTQYFGPGTRLTVL.

The J gene is TRBJ2-1, the V gene TRBV19; 13 bases fit TRBD2. V was pared by 9 bases and J by 12 bases, with 11 bases of the junction left unmatched. The germline V gene has CDR1 LNHDA and CDR2 SQIVND (reference sequence). The CDR3 spans 14 residues. The CDR3 nucleotides are TGTGCCAGCGCCTACGGGACTAGCGGGATAAGGCAGTTCTTC. Translated: CASAYGTSGIRQFF.

The chain joins TRBV9 to TRBJ2-1; D possibly corresponds to TRBD1 (7 bases). V was pared by 6 bases and J by 4 bases, with 14 bases between. This CDR3 is built from 14 residues. Germline CDR1 and CDR2: SGDLS and YYNGEE. CDR3 protein: CASTGRGEYNEQFF. The CDR3, as DNA: TGTGCCAGCACCGGCAGGGGGGAATACAATGAGCAGTTCTTC.

The J gene is TRBJ2-1, the V gene TRBV7-6, with D perhaps TRBD2 (6 bases). Germline V gives CDR1 SGHVS, CDR2 FNYEAQ. V lost 4 bases and J 5 bases, leaving 15 bases between the germline ends. There are 15 residues in the CDR3. This CDR3 reads CASSSRVAVNNEQFF. The CDR3 region has the DNA TGTGCCAGCAGCTCTAGGGTAGCGGTTAACAATGAGCAGTTCTTC. Supplemented by reference TRBV7-6 and TRBJ2-1, the full variable domain reads GAGVSQSPRYKVTKRGQDVALRCDPISGHVSLYWYRQALGQGPEFLTYFNYEAQQDKSGLPNDRFSAERPEGSISTLTIQRTEQRDSAMYRCASSSRVAVNNEQFFGPGTRLTVL.